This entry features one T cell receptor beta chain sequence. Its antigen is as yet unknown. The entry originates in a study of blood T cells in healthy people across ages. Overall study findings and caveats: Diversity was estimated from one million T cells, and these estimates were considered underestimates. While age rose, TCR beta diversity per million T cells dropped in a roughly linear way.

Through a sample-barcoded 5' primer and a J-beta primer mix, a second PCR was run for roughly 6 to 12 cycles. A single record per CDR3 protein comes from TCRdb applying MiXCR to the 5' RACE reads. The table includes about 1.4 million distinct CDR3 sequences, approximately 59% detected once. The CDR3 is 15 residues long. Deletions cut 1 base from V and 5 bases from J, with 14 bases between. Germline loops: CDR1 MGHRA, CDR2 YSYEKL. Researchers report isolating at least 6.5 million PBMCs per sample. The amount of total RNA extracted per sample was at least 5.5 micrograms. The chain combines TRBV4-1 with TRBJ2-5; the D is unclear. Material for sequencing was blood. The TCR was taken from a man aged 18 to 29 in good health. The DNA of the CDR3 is TGCGCCAGCAGCCAAGGACCGGCCTCAGTTGAGACCCAGTACTTC. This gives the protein CASSQGPASVETQYF.